The next 21 T cell receptor beta chains were all read from a single sample in a study of shared clonotypes between healthy human individuals. Clones were read by immunoSEQ multiplex PCR, and TCRdb kept only the in-frame ones, dropping some. The sample records roughly 2 million clones, under 97% being singletons. The sequencing sample was made of naive CD4+ T cells sorted from blood. Subset reported: CD45RA+ positively selected. The receptor set was obtained from a man between 18 and 35 years old in good health.

The chain recombines TRBV7-9 with TRBJ1-2; possible D gene TRBD1, 5 bases. From germline, CDR1 is SEHNR and CDR2 FQNEAQ (reference sequence). The CDR3 covers 13 residues. Trimming left V 2 bases short and J 3 bases short, with 7 bases between. In nucleotides, the CDR3 is TGTGCCAGCAGCTTATCGGGGCACTATGGCTACACCTTC. Translated: CASSLSGHYGYTF.

The chain employs TRBV5-1 and TRBJ2-1; tentative D call: TRBD2 (5 bases). In germline, CDR1 is SGHRS, CDR2 YFSETQ. With 0 bases removed from V and 0 bases from J, the gap between germline ends came to 10 bases. This CDR3 spans 16 amino acids. The CDR3 DNA follows: TGCGCCAGCAGCTTGGTCGGACTGGTCTCCTACAATGAGCAGTTCTTC. Amino acid sequence: CASSLVGLVSYNEQFF.

V gene TRBV23-1 combines with J gene TRBJ1-5; TRBD1 is a possible D gene (5 bases). TRBV23-1 is noted as an ORF with a role that remains uncertain. The CDR3 has 17 residues. The germline V and J ends were trimmed by 1 base and 2 bases, with 15 bases remaining between them. The CDR3 here is CASSQCVGVRGNQPQHF. The CDR3 DNA follows: TGCGCCAGCAGTCAATGTGTAGGGGTCCGTGGCAATCAGCCCCAGCATTTT.

The chain couples TRBV5-1 to TRBJ2-1, with D possibly being TRBD2 (6 bases). Germline CDR1 SGHRS, CDR2 YFSETQ. With 3 bases removed from V and 6 bases from J, the gap between germline ends came to 13 bases. The CDR3 is 14 residues long. This CDR3 reads CASSSGLAFNEQFF. The CDR3, as DNA: TGCGCCAGCAGCTCGGGACTGGCTTTCAATGAGCAGTTCTTC.

Concerning this clone itself: Other DNA sequences from this sample encode an identical CDR3 as well. The chain uses TRBV10-3 and TRBJ1-6; D unresolved. Trimming shortened V by 4 bases and J by 7 bases, and 8 bases separated the two germline ends. CDR3 size: 13 residues. The germline V gene has CDR1 ENHRY and CDR2 SYGVKD. The CDR3 DNA reads TGTGCCATCAGTGGGACGGAAAATTCACCCCTCCACTTT. It specifies CAISGTENSPLHF.

This clone appeared a single time. V and J are TRBV2 and TRBJ2-5; 7 nucleotides line up with TRBD2. The V gene's germline CDR1 is SNHLY and CDR2 FYNNEI. CDR3 length: 14 amino acids. Trimming at V came to 2 bases and at J to 9 bases, leaving 9 bases not matched to a gene. In nucleotides, the CDR3 is TGTGCCAGCAGTGAACGGGCTAGCGGTGCCCCCCAGTACTTC. Encoded protein: CASSERASGAPQYF. Full variable domain (remainder filled in from reference TRBV2 and TRBJ2-5): EPEVTQTPSHQVTQMGQEVILRCVPISNHLYFYWYRQILGQKVEFLVSFYNNEISEKSEIFDDQFSVERPDGSNFTLKIRSTKLEDSAMYFCASSERASGAPQYFGPGTRLLVL.

This clone came up once. The V call is TRBV7-9, the J call TRBJ1-1; maybe TRBD1 (5 bases). V lost 5 bases, J lost 5 bases, and 18 bases lay in between. The CDR3 sequence is 15 residues long. Germline V gives CDR1 SEHNR, CDR2 FQNEAQ (reference sequence). For the CDR3, the DNA is TGTGCCAGCAGCCCCGCCGGGACTAGAATAACTGAAGCTTTCTTT. Its protein is CASSPAGTRITEAFF. Full variable domain (remainder filled in from reference TRBV7-9 and TRBJ1-1): DTGVSQNPRHKITKRGQNVTFRCDPISEHNRLYWYRQTLGQGPEFLTYFQNEAQLEKSRLLSDRFSAERPKGSFSTLEIQRTEQGDSAMYLCASSPAGTRITEAFFGQGTRLTVV.

The rearrangement uses TRBV27 and TRBJ2-7, with 8 nucleotides matching TRBD2. Germline CDR1 is MNHEY and CDR2 is SMNVEV (reference sequence). J gave up 0 bases and V 4 bases, and 5 bases lay outside the gene matches. CDR3 length: 15 residues. The CDR3 is CASSSTGGLSYEQYF. The CDR3 coding sequence is TGTGCCAGCAGTTCGACGGGAGGGCTCTCCTACGAGCAGTACTTC.

The chain has TRBV30 and TRBJ2-1, with D tentatively TRBD2 (5 bases). The CDR3 is 13 amino acids. Germline V gene data show CDR1 as GTSNPN and CDR2 as SVGIG (reference sequence). V lost 1 base and J lost 5, with 9 bases in between. CDR3 bases: TGTGCCTGGAGTGGGCTAGCCCACAATGAGCAGTTCTTC. This gives the protein CAWSGLAHNEQFF.

This sequence joins TRBV19 and TRBJ2-7, with D possibly TRBD2 on 6 matching bases. The CDR3 loop spans 15 amino acids. Per the germline V gene, CDR1 is LNHDA and CDR2 is SQIVND (reference sequence). V was trimmed by 6 bases and J by 6 bases, leaving 21 bases between them. The CDR3 sequence: CASSTGSRAGVEQYF. The CDR3 nucleotides are TGTGCCAGTAGCACCGGGAGCAGGGCCGGGGTCGAGCAGTACTTC.

The gene calls are TRBV4-3 and TRBJ1-5; D ambiguous. Trimming shortened V by 2 bases and J by 0 bases, and 8 bases separated the two germline ends. The V gene's germline CDR1 is LGHNA and CDR2 YSLEER. The CDR3 totals 15 residues. The CDR3 bases are TGCGCCAGCAGCCAAACGGTTTCTAGCAATCAGCCCCAGCATTTT. Translation: CASSQTVSSNQPQHF.

J is TRBJ1-1 and V is TRBV7-2, with D maybe TRBD1 (6 bases). V was pared by 5 bases and J by 4 bases, with 17 bases between. Germline CDR1 and CDR2: SGHTA and FQGNSA. CDR3 size: 15 residues. DNA for the CDR3: TGTGCCAGCAGCCAGGAGGGACAAGTGGGCACTGAAGCTTTCTTT. Its protein product is CASSQEGQVGTEAFF.

The chain combines TRBV30 with TRBJ2-3; D is ambiguous. There are 11 residues in the CDR3. Trimming pared 1 base from V and 11 bases from J, leaving 10 bases between. CDR1 is GTSNPN and CDR2 is SVGIG in the germline V gene (reference sequence). For the CDR3, the DNA is TGTGCCTGGAGTGCCCCAGGTGGGCAGTATTTT. It specifies CAWSAPGGQYF.

The chain employs TRBV5-1 and TRBJ1-1, with 8 bases aligning to TRBD1. The CDR3 is 14 amino acids. Trimming at V came to 8 bases and at J to 7 bases, leaving 13 bases not matched to a gene. CDR1 is SGHRS and CDR2 is YFSETQ in the germline V gene. This CDR3 is CASSNLMDRDEAFF. As DNA, the CDR3 is TGCGCCAGTTCGAACCTAATGGACAGGGATGAAGCTTTCTTT.

CDR3 sequence: CASTPRGARAFF. The CDR3, as DNA: TGTGCCAGCACCCCACGGGGGGCGAGAGCTTTCTTT. V and J are TRBV28 and TRBJ1-1; a weak D match, TRBD1 (6 bases). The germline V gene has CDR1 MDHEN and CDR2 SYDVKM. Trimming left V 7 bases short and J 10 bases short, with 16 bases between. The CDR3 is 12 amino acids.

The chain recombines TRBV11-2 with TRBJ2-7, with TRBD1 as a possible D gene (6 bases). Deletions cut 3 bases from V and 4 bases from J, with 16 bases between. The CDR3 runs to 15 residues. Germline values: CDR1 SGHAT, CDR2 FQNNGV. CDR3 DNA sequence: TGTGCCAGCAGCTTTATACGGGACACTAAGTACGAGCAGTACTTC. Translation gives CASSFIRDTKYEQYF.

The chain is built from TRBV10-3 and TRBJ2-7; 7 nucleotides align to TRBD1. V lost 6 bases and J lost 5; bases outside the gene matches: 10. The CDR3 is 14 amino acids. The V gene's germline CDR1 is ENHRY and CDR2 SYGVKD. The CDR3 DNA reads TGTGCCATCAGCGTAACCGGGACAGTGGACGAGCAGTACTTC. Translation: CAISVTGTVDEQYF.

The chain recombines TRBV21-1 with TRBJ2-7; the tabulated D call, TRBD2, remains unverified against the DNA. TRBV21-1 is designated a pseudogene. CDR3 length: 16 amino acids. This CDR3 is CASSKERREGGNEQYF. CDR3 DNA sequence: TGTGCCAGCAGCAAAGAGAGGCGGGAGGGCGGCAACGAGCAGTACTTC.

V and J are TRBV10-3 and TRBJ1-1, with 9 bases identical to TRBD1. Looked up from germline, CDR1 is ENHRY and CDR2 is SYGVKD. The CDR3 totals 18 residues. V dropped 3 bases and J dropped 2; count of bases not matched to a gene: 13. The DNA of the CDR3 is TGTGCCATCAGTGATGTTCAAGGACAGGGGCGTCTAAACACTGAAGCTTTCTTT. The encoded protein is CAISDVQGQGRLNTEAFF.

This chain uses TRBV19 with TRBJ1-2; 7 positions agree with TRBD1. V lost 11 bases, J lost 6 bases, and 12 bases stayed unmatched. CDR3 length: 13 amino acids. CDR1 and CDR2 (germline): LNHDA, SQIVND (reference sequence). The DNA for the CDR3 is TGTGCCGCAACCCACAGGGGTAGGGATGGCTACACCTTC. This gives the protein CAATHRGRDGYTF. Full variable domain (missing parts from reference TRBV19 and TRBJ1-2): DGGITQSPKYLFRKEGQNVTLSCEQNLNHDAMYWYRQDPGQGLRLIYYSQIVNDFQKGDIAEGYSVSREKKESFPLTVTSAQKNPTAFYLCAATHRGRDGYTFGSGTRLTVV.

This rearrangement joins TRBV27 to TRBJ2-3; the D is unclear. There are 17 residues in the CDR3. Germline V gives CDR1 MNHEY, CDR2 SMNVEV (reference sequence). V was pared by 4 bases and J by 3 bases, with 20 bases between. CDR3 coding DNA: TGTGCCAGCAGTTCCCTCAAACTACAACTGGCAACAGATACGCAGTATTTT. It specifies CASSSLKLQLATDTQYF.